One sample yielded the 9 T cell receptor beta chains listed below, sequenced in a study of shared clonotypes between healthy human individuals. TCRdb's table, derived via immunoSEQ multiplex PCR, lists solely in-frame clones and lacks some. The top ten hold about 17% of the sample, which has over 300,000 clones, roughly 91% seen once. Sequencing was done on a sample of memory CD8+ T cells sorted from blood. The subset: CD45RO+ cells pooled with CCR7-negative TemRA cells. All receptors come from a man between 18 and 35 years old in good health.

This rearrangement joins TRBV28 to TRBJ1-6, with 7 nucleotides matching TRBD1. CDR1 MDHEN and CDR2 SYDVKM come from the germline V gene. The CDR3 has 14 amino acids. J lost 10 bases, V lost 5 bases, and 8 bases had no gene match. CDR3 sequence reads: CASSDIQGSSPLHF. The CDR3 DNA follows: TGTGCCAGCAGTGATATACAGGGGAGCTCACCCCTCCACTTT.

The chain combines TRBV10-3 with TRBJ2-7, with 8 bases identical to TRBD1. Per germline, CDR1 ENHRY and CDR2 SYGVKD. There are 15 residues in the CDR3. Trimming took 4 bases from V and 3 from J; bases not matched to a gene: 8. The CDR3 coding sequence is TGTGCCATCAGTGGATCAGACAGGGGAAGCTACGAGCAGTACTTC. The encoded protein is CAISGSDRGSYEQYF.

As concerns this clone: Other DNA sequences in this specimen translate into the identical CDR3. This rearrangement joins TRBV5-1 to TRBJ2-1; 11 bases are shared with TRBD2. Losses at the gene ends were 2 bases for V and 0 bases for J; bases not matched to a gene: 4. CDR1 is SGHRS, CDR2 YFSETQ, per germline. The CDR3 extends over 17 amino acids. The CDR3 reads CASSFRLAGSSYNEQFF. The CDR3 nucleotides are TGCGCCAGCAGCTTCCGACTAGCGGGGAGCTCCTACAATGAGCAGTTCTTC.

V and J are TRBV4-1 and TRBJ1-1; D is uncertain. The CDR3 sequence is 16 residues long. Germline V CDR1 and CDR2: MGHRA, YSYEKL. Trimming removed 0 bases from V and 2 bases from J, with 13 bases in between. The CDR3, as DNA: TGCGCCAGCAGCCAAGATCTGGTCAGTCTAAACACTGAAGCTTTCTTT. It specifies CASSQDLVSLNTEAFF.

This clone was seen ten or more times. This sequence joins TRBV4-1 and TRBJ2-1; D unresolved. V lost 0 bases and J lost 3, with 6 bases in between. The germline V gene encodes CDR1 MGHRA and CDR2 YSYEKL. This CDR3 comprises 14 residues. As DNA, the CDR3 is TGCGCCAGCAGCCAAGAAGGGTTCTACAATGAGCAGTTCTTC. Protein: CASSQEGFYNEQFF.

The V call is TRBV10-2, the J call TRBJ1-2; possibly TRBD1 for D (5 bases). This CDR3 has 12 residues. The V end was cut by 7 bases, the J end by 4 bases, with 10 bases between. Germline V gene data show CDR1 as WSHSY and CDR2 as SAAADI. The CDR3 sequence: CASTDSFYGYTF. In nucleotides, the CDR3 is TGCGCCAGCACCGACAGCTTCTATGGCTACACCTTC.

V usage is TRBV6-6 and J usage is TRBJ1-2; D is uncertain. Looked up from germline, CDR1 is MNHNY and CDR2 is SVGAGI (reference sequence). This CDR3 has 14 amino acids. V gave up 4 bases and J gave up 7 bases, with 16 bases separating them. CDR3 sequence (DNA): TGTGCCAGCAGTTCCCCGAGGACCCGAGGTGGCTACACCTTC. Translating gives CASSSPRTRGGYTF.

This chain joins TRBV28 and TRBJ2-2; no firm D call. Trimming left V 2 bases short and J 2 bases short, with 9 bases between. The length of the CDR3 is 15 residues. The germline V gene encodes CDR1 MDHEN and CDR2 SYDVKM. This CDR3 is CASSLVWDNTGELFF. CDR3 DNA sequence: TGTGCCAGCAGTTTAGTTTGGGATAACACCGGGGAGCTGTTTTTT.

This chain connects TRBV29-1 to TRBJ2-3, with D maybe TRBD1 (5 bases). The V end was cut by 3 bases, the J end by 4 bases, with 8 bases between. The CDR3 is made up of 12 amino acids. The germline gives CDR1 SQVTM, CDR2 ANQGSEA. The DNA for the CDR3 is TGCAGCGTTGACAGGGAACCAGATACGCAGTATTTT. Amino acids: CSVDREPDTQYF.